This TCR beta chain was sequenced for a study of cytomegalovirus exposure and HLA in healthy donors. Overall study: Among 350 to 500 genotyped donors, roughly 81% fell in the Caucasian-associated ancestry cluster.

A multiplex PCR was run with 60 Vbeta primers and 13 Jbeta primers. Assay used: immunoSEQ multiplex PCR; TCRdb lists only in-frame clones, some missing. This table lists fewer than 100,000 clones. CDR3 length equals 15 residues. The germline V gene has CDR1 MRHNA and CDR2 SNTAGT. Trimming cost V 4 bases and J 4 bases; bases outside gene matches: 3. V and J are TRBV6-4 and TRBJ2-3; 12 nucleotides line up with TRBD2. This TCR was sampled from a man between 18 and 29 years old in good health and CMV-seropositive. Sequencing used PBMCs. Here the CDR3 DNA reads TGTGCCAGCAGTGCGACTAGCGGGAGTTCAGATACGCAGTATTTT. It encodes CASSATSGSSDTQYF.